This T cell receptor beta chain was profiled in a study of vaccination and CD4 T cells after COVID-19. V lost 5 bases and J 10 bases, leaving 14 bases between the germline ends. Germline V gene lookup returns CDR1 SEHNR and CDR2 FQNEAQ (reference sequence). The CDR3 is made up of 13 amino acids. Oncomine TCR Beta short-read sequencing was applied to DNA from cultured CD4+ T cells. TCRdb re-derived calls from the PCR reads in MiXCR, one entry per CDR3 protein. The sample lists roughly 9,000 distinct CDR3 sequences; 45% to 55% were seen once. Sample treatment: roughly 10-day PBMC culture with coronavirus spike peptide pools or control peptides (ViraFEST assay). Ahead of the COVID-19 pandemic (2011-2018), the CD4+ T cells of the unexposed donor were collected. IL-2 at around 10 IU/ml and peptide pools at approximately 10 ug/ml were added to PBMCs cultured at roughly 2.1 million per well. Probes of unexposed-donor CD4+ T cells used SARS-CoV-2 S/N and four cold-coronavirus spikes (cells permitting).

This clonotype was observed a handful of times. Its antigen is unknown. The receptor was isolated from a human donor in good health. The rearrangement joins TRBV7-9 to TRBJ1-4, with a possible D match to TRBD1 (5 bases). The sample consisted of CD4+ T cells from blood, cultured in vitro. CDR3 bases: TGTGCCAGCAGCGGCCCCGCGGGGGGAAAACTGTTTTTT. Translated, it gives CASSGPAGGKLFF. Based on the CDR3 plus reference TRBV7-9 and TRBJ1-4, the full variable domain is DTGVSQNPRHKITKRGQNVTFRCDPISEHNRLYWYRQTLGQGPEFLTYFQNEAQLEKSRLLSDRFSAERPKGSFSTLEIQRTEQGDSAMYLCASSGPAGGKLFFGSGTQLSVL.